The 13 T cell receptor beta chains listed next were all sequenced from one sample in a study of OX40 agonist ivuxolimab in advanced cancers. The protocol was immunoSEQ multiplex PCR, while the TCRdb copy is restricted to in-frame clones and leaves out a portion. In the table there are 90,000 or so clones, 90% to 95% of which are singletons. Sequenced material: CD4+ or CD8+ T cells sorted from blood, taken in a trial of the OX40 agonist ivuxolimab. The receptors derive from an adult with an advanced solid tumor such as melanoma, head and neck, liver or kidney cancer.

The chain joins TRBV28 to TRBJ1-1; D ambiguous. Germline V gives CDR1 MDHEN, CDR2 SYDVKM. The CDR3 is 15 residues long. Trimming shortened V by 3 bases and J by 1 base, and 12 bases separated the two germline ends. CDR3 DNA: TGTGCCAGCAGTTTTACCGGGTGGCCGAACACTGAAGCTTTCTTT. It specifies CASSFTGWPNTEAFF.

The chain has TRBV7-9 and TRBJ2-2; 7 bases match TRBD1. The CDR3 extends over 16 amino acids. J was trimmed by 2 bases and V by 1 base; bases with no gene match: 4. Germline CDR1 SEHNR, CDR2 FQNEAQ (reference sequence). The CDR3 nucleotides are TGTGCCAGCAGCTTAGGAGGGACAGCCAACACCGGGGAGCTGTTTTTT. Translated: CASSLGGTANTGELFF.

The gene calls are TRBV5-1 and TRBJ2-7; D uncertain. Germline loops: CDR1 SGHRS, CDR2 YFSETQ. The V end was cut by 3 bases, the J end by 5 bases, with 18 bases between. There are 15 residues in the CDR3. The chain's CDR3 is CASSSLDGGRNEQYF. DNA of the CDR3: TGCGCCAGCAGCTCCCTGGACGGCGGCCGCAACGAGCAGTACTTC.

This clone was seen a single time. V and J are TRBV2 and TRBJ2-3; D gene ambiguous. CDR3 length: 12 residues. V was cut by 6 bases and J by 6 bases, with 10 bases left in between. In germline, CDR1 is SNHLY, CDR2 FYNNEI. The CDR3 here is CASRFSGDTQYF. The CDR3 coding sequence is TGTGCCAGCAGGTTCTCCGGGGATACGCAGTATTTT. Full variable domain (outside the CDR3, taken from reference TRBV2 and TRBJ2-3): EPEVTQTPSHQVTQMGQEVILRCVPISNHLYFYWYRQILGQKVEFLVSFYNNEISEKSEIFDDQFSVERPDGSNFTLKIRSTKLEDSAMYFCASRFSGDTQYFGPGTRLTVL.

This clone was observed a single time. J is TRBJ2-7 and V is TRBV29-1, with 14 positions matching TRBD2. CDR1 SQVTM and CDR2 ANQGSEA come from the germline V gene. The V gene end was trimmed by 4 bases and the J gene end by 7 bases; junction bases not matched to a gene: 6. The CDR3 loop spans 14 amino acids. The CDR3 sequence is CSVGLAGGPGEQYF. CDR3 nucleotides: TGCAGCGTTGGACTAGCGGGAGGGCCGGGGGAGCAGTACTTC.

V gene TRBV14 combines with J gene TRBJ1-5; D gene unclear. Between the trimmed V and J ends, which lost 4 bases and 4 bases, there was a span of 14 bases. Germline lookup yields CDR1 SGHDN and CDR2 FVKESK. CDR3 length: 15 residues. CDR3 protein: CASSRPSQSNQPQHF. CDR3 DNA: TGTGCCAGCAGCCGGCCCTCTCAGTCAAATCAGCCCCAGCATTTT.

The V and J genes are TRBV29-1 and TRBJ1-2; D is unresolved. This CDR3 region has 12 residues. CDR1 is SQVTM, CDR2 ANQGSEA, per germline. Trimming stripped 6 bases from V and 3 bases from J, with 11 bases between. This chain's CDR3 is CSVDDTDYGYTF. The CDR3 DNA reads TGCAGCGTAGACGACACGGACTATGGCTACACCTTC.

The rearrangement links TRBV19 to TRBJ2-5; D may match TRBD1 or TRBD2 (6 bases each). The germline CDR1 and CDR2 sequences are LNHDA and SQIVND (reference sequence). This CDR3 comprises 14 residues. V gave up 7 bases and J gave up 7 bases, with 19 bases separating them. CDR3 DNA: TGTGCCAGTAAGGGGGGAGGCCAATTAGGGACCCAGTACTTC. Translation: CASKGGGQLGTQYF.

The chain recombines TRBV13 with TRBJ2-2, with TRBD2 matching 7 bases. The CDR3 covers 15 residues. Germline CDR1 reads PRHDT; CDR2 reads FYEKMQ (reference sequence). V shed 7 bases and J 0 bases; nucleotides not matched to a gene: 5. The CDR3 reads CASTRTSPNTGELFF. In DNA form, the CDR3 reads TGTGCCAGCACTAGGACTAGTCCGAACACCGGGGAGCTGTTTTTT.

This chain links TRBV29-1 with TRBJ2-3; D is uncertain. CDR3 length: 13 amino acids. Trimming pared 4 bases from V and 4 bases from J, leaving 12 bases between. From germline, CDR1 is SQVTM and CDR2 ANQGSEA. The CDR3 sequence is CSVVPPASDTQYF. DNA for the CDR3: TGCAGCGTTGTTCCTCCCGCGTCAGATACGCAGTATTTT.

The chain couples TRBV10-3 to TRBJ2-7; D may correspond to TRBD1 or TRBD2 (6 bases each). This CDR3 is 14 amino acids long. The V end lost 3 bases, the J end lost 5 bases, and 14 bases lay between the germline ends. Germline CDR1 is ENHRY and CDR2 is SYGVKD. In nucleotides, the CDR3 is TGTGCCATCAGTGACCGCCAGGGGAGGAACGAGCAGTACTTC. This translates into CAISDRQGRNEQYF.

The chain couples TRBV6-5 to TRBJ1-6, with 9 bases matching TRBD1. Germline CDR1 and CDR2: MNHEY and SVGAGI. This CDR3 spans 14 amino acids. Trimming at V came to 6 bases and at J to 10 bases, leaving 7 bases not matched to a gene. The CDR3 sequence is CASRSGQGNSPLHF. In nucleotides, the CDR3 is TGTGCCAGCAGATCGGGACAGGGAAACTCACCCCTCCACTTT.

The chain combines TRBV4-3 with TRBJ1-3, with D unresolved. From germline, CDR1 is LGHNA and CDR2 YSLEER. The V and J ends lost 0 bases and 2 bases respectively, with 11 bases between them. The CDR3 is made up of 16 amino acids. CDR3 loop: CASSQDTGLAGNTIYF. Here the CDR3 DNA reads TGCGCCAGCAGCCAAGATACCGGGTTGGCTGGAAACACCATATATTTT.